This TCR beta chain was found in a study of shared clonotypes between healthy human individuals. Background on the study: Serving as donors were a couple of women and a few men, whose ages spanned 18 to 49.

CD45RO+ cells plus CCR7-negative CD45RA+ TemRA cells formed CD8 memory. The CDR3 extends over 13 amino acids. Trimming removed 6 bases from V and 7 bases from J; junction bases left unmatched: 5. Per germline, CDR1 MDHEN and CDR2 SYDVKM. The study ran the assay at deep level. Assay used: immunoSEQ multiplex PCR; TCRdb lists only in-frame clones, some missing. In the table there are approximately 710,000 clones, about nine tenths of which are singletons. The chain couples TRBV28 to TRBJ1-2, with 10 bases identical to TRBD1. The receptor was isolated from a man aged 18 to 30 in good health. Some clones in this sample may be carry-over from other donors' samples. Specimen: memory CD8+ T cells from PBMCs. Subset specified: CD45RO+ cells pooled with CCR7-negative TemRA cells. The CDR3 loop reads CASRFDRGPGYTF. The CDR3 bases are TGTGCCAGCAGGTTTGACAGGGGGCCTGGCTACACCTTC.